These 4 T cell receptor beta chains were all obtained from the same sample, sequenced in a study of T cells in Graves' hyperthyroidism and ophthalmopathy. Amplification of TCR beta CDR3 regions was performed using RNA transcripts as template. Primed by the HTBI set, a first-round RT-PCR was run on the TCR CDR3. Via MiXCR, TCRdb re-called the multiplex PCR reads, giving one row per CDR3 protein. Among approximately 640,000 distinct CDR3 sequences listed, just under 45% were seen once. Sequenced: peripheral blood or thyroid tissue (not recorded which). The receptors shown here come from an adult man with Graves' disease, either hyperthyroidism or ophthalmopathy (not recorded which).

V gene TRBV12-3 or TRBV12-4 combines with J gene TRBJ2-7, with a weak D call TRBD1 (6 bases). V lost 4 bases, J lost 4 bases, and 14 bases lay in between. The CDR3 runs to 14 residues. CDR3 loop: CASSSLRTEYEQYF. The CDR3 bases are TGTGCCAGCAGTTCCCTCCGGACAGAATACGAGCAGTACTTC.

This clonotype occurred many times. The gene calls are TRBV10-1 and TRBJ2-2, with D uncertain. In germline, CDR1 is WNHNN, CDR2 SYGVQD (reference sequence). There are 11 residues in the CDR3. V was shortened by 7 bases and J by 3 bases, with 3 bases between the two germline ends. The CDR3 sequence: CASIHTGELFF. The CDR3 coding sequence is TGCGCCAGCATACACACCGGGGAGCTGTTTTTT.

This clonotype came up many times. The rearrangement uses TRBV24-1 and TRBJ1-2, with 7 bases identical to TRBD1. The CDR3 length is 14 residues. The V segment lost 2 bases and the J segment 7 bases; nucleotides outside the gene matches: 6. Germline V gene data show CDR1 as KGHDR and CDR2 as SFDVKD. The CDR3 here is CATSDSGQFFGYTF. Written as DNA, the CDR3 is TGTGCCACCAGTGATTCGGGACAGTTCTTTGGCTACACCTTC.

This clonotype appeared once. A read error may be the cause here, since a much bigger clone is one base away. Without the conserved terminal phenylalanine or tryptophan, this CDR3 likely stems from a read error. The CDR3 DNA follows: TGTGCCAGCAGCCCCCATCCTCATTCACCCCTCCACCTT. Translation: CASSPHPHSPLHL. The rearrangement uses TRBV14 and TRBJ1-6; D unclear. The V gene lost 4 bases and the J gene lost 8 bases, with 9 bases spanning the gap. CDR1 and CDR2 from the germline V gene are SGHDN and FVKESK. The CDR3 covers 13 residues.